This T cell receptor (beta chain) stems from a study of blood T cell repertoires in COVID-19. Germline loops: CDR1 LNHDA, CDR2 SQIVND (reference sequence). V lost 5 bases, J lost 2 bases, and 6 bases stayed unmatched. The length of the CDR3 is 16 residues. This clone was seen just once. In the source study's methods: Estimated nucleated cell counts came from reference gene primer amplification. The repertoire was sequenced with immunoSEQ multiplex PCR; TCRdb's copy has only in-frame clones and lacks some. That table gives V, J and clone size, and the DNA gave D and trimming. The sample lists 100,000 or so clones, around 83% occurring once.

The chain links TRBV19 to TRBJ2-7; 13 bases agree with TRBD2. Sequenced material: peripheral blood. The clonotype was recovered from a human donor in a cohort sampled during active COVID-19. CDR3: CASSARLAGGPYEQYF. The CDR3 DNA reads TGTGCCAGTAGTGCCCGACTAGCGGGAGGTCCCTACGAGCAGTACTTC.